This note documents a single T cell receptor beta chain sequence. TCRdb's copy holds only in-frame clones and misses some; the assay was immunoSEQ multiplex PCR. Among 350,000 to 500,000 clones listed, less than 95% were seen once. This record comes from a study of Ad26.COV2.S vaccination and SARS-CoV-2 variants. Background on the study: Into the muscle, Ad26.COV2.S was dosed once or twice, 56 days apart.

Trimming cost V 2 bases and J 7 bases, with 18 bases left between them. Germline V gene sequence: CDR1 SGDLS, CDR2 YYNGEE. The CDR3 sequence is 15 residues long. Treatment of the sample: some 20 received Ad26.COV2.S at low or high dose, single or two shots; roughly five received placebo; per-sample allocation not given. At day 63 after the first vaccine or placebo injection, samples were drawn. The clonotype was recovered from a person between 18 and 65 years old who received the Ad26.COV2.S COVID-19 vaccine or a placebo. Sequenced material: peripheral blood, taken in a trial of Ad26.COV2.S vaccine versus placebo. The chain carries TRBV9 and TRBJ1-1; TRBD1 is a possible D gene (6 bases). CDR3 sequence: CASSVGTRELDEAFF. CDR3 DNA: TGTGCCAGCAGCGTGGGGACACGGGAACTGGATGAAGCTTTCTTT.